The TCR beta chain described here comes from a study of blood T cell repertoires in COVID-19. About the study: Whether acute or convalescent, the COVID-19 samples came from the United States, Italy and Spain. PBMCs, B-cell-depleted T cells, or T cells provided the cDNA or gDNA that made up the material.

Original analysis: Reference gene primer amplification gave nucleated cell count estimates. Method: immunoSEQ multiplex PCR; TCRdb's copy keeps in-frame clones and lacks some. V and J calls and clone size are given by that table; D and trimming were obtained from the DNA. The sample shows about 130,000 clones, 84% of them seen only once. Sequencing was performed on peripheral blood. The TCR comes from a woman in her 30s who had recovered from COVID-19.

The CDR3 reads CASTNRGIMNTEAFF. The CDR3 DNA sequence: TGTGCTAGCACCAACAGGGGCATCATGAACACTGAAGCTTTCTTT. The chain is built from TRBV12-5 and TRBJ1-1; TRBD1 matches at 7 bases. The V gene's germline CDR1 is LGHNT and CDR2 FRNRAP. The CDR3 spans 15 residues. V lost 9 bases and J lost 0; bases outside the gene matches: 10.